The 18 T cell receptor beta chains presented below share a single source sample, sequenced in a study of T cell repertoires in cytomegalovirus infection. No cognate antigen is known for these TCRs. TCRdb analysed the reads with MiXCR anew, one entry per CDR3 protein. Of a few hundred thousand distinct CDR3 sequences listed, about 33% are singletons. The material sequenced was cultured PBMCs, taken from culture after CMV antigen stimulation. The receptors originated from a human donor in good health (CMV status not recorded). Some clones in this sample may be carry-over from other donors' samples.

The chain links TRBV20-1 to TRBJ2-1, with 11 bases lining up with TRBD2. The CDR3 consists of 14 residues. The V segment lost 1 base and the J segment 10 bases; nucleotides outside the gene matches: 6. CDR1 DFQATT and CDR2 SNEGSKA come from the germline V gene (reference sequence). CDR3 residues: CSARGLAGLGEQFF. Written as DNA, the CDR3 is TGCAGTGCTAGAGGACTAGCGGGATTAGGGGAGCAGTTCTTC.

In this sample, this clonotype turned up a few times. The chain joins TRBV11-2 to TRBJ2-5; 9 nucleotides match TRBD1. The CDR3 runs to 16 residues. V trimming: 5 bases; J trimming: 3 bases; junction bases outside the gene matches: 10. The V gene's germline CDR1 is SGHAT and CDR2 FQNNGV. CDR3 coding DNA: TGTGCCAGCAGCCCCCCCGGGACAGGGTACAAAGAGACCCAGTACTTC. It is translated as CASSPPGTGYKETQYF.

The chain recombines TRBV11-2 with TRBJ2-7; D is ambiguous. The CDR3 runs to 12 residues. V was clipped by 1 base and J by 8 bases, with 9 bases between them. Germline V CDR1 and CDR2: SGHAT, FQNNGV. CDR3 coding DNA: TGTGCCAGCAGCTTAGTACTCCACAAGCAGTACTTC. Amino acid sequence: CASSLVLHKQYF.

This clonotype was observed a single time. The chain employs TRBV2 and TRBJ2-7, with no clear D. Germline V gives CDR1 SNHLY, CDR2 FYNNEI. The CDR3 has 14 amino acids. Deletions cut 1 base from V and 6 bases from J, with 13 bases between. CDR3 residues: CASSEGTSPPEQYV. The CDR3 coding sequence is TGTGCCAGCAGTGAAGGTACTTCTCCGCCCGAGCAGTACGTC.

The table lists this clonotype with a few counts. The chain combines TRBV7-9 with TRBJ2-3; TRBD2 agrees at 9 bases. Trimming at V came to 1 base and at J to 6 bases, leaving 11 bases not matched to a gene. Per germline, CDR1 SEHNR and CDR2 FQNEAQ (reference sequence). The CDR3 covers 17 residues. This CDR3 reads CASSLGGGGGPSDTQYF. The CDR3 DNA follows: TGTGCCAGCAGCTTAGGCGGGGGGGGAGGGCCTTCGGATACGCAGTATTTT. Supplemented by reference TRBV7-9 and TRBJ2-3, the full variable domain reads DTGVSQNPRHKITKRGQNVTFRCDPISEHNRLYWYRQTLGQGPEFLTYFQNEAQLEKSRLLSDRFSAERPKGSFSTLEIQRTEQGDSAMYLCASSLGGGGGPSDTQYFGPGTRLTVL.

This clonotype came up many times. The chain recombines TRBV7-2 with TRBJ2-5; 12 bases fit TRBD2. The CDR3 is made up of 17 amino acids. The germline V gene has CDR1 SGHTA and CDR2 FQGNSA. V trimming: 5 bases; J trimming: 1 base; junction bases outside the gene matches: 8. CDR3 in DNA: TGTGCCAGCAGCACACGGACTAGCGGGACGGTCCAAGAGACCCAGTACTTC. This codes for CASSTRTSGTVQETQYF. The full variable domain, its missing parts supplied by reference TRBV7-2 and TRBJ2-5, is GAGVSQSPSNKVTEKGKDVELRCDPISGHTALYWYRQSLGQGLEFLIYFQGNSAPDKSGLPSDRFSAERTGGSVSTLTIQRTQQEDSAVYLCASSTRTSGTVQETQYFGPGTRLLVL.

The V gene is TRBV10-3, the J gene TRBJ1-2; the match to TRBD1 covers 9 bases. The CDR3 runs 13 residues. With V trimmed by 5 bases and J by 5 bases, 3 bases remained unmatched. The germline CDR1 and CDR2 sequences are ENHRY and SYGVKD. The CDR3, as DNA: TGTGCCATCAGTCCTGGACAGGGGTATGGCTACACCTTC. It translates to CAISPGQGYGYTF.

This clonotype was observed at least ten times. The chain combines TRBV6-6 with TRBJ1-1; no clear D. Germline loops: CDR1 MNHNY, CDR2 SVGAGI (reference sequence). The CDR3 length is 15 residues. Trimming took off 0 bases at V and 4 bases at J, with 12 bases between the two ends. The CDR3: CASSYSYNGGTEAFF. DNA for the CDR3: TGTGCCAGCAGTTACTCTTACAATGGAGGCACTGAAGCTTTCTTT.

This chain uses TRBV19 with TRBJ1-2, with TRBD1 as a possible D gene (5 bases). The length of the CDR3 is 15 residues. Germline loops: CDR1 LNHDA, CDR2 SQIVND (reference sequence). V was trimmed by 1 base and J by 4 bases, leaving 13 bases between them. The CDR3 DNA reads TGTGCCAGTAGTATAGCAGCAGGGAACATCTATGGCTACACCTTC. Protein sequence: CASSIAAGNIYGYTF.

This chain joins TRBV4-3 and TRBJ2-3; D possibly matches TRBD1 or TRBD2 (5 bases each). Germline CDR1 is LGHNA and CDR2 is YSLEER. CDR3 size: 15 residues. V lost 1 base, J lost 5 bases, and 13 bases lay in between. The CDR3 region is CASSQGAAGGDTQYF. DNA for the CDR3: TGCGCCAGCAGCCAAGGTGCCGCTGGGGGAGATACGCAGTATTTT.

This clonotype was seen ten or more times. The CDR3 region is CASSLGVGRSNQPQHF. The CDR3, as DNA: TGTGCCAGCAGCTTAGGGGTCGGGCGGAGCAATCAGCCCCAGCATTTT. The genes are TRBV7-2 and TRBJ1-5; D remains unclear. The V end lost 1 base, the J end lost 1 base, and 11 bases lay between the germline ends. Germline CDR1 and CDR2: SGHTA and FQGNSA. This CDR3 comprises 16 residues.

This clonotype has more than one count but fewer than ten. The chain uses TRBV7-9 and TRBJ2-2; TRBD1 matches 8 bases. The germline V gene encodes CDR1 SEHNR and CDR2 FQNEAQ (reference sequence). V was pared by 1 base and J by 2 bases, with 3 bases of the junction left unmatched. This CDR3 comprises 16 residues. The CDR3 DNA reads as TGTGCCAGCAGCTTAGGGACAGGGTTTAACACCGGGGAGCTGTTTTTT. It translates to CASSLGTGFNTGELFF. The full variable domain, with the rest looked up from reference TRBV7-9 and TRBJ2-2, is DTGVSQNPRHKITKRGQNVTFRCDPISEHNRLYWYRQTLGQGPEFLTYFQNEAQLEKSRLLSDRFSAERPKGSFSTLEIQRTEQGDSAMYLCASSLGTGFNTGELFFGEGSRLTVL.

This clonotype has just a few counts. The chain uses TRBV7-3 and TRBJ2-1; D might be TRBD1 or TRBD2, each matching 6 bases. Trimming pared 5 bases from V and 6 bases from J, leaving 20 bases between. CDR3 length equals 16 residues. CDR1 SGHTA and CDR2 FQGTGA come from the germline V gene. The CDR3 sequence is CASSPRGASQANEQFF. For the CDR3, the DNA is TGTGCCAGCAGCCCTAGGGGGGCCTCTCAGGCCAATGAGCAGTTCTTC.

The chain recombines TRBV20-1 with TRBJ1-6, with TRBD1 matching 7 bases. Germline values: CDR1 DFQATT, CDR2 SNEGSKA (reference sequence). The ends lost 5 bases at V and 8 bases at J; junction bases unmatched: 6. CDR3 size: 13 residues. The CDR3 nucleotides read TGCAGTGCTTCGTCAGGGGGAGATTCACCCCTCCACTTT. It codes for CSASSGGDSPLHF.

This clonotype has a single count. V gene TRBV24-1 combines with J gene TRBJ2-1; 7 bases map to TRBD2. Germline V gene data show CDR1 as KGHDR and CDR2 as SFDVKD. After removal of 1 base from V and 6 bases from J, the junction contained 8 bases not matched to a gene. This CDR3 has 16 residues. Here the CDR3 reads CATSDFRTRPGNEQFF. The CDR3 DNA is TGTGCCACCAGTGATTTCAGGACTAGACCCGGCAATGAGCAGTTCTTC.

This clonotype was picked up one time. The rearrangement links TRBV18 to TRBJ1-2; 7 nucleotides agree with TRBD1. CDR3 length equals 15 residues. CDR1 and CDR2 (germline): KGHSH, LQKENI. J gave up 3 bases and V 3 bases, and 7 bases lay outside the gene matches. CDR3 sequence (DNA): TGTGCCAGCTCACCCATAACAGGGGATGACTATGGCTACACCTTC. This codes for CASSPITGDDYGYTF.

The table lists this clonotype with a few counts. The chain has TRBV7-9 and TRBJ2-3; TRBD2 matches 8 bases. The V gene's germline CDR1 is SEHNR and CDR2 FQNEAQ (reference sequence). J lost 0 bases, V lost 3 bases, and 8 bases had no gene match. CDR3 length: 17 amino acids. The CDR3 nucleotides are TGTGCCAGCAGCTTCGGGAGCGGGAGCCTTAGCACAGATACGCAGTATTTT. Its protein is CASSFGSGSLSTDTQYF.

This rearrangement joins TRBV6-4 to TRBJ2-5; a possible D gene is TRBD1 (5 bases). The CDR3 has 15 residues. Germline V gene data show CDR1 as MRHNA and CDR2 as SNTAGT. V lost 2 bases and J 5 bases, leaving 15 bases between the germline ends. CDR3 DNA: TGTGCCAGCAGTGACACTACCGCTAAGGGGGAGACCCAGTACTTC. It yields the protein CASSDTTAKGETQYF.